Below are 16 T cell receptor beta chains sequenced from a single sample in a study of blood T cell repertoires in COVID-19 (dated by TCRdb to the early 2020s). Libraries came from the immunoSEQ multiplex PCR assay. The immuneACCESS repertoire file appears here via TCRdb, limited to in-frame rearrangements. These files lack a portion of the clones; in checked studies, under half of the deficit traces to unresolved V genes, and the cause of the others is not known. The sample contains a few hundred thousand clones, 80% to 90% of them found a single time. The top ten hold around 9.3% of the sample. The material sequenced was peripheral blood. All receptors come from a woman older than 75 with acute or convalescent COVID-19.

The chain joins TRBV27 to TRBJ2-5, with 11 bases aligning to TRBD1. V was clipped by 4 bases and J by 5 bases; unmatched bases: 9. The CDR3 contains 16 residues. Germline CDR1 and CDR2: MNHEY and SMNVEV (reference sequence). The CDR3 coding sequence is TGTGCCAGCAGTTCTCCCCGGACAGGGGGCAGCGAGACCCAGTACTTC. This sequence encodes CASSSPRTGGSETQYF.

The gene calls are TRBV29-1 and TRBJ2-6; perhaps TRBD2 as D (6 bases). In germline, CDR1 is SQVTM, CDR2 ANQGSEA. The CDR3 extends over 14 amino acids. Trimming took 6 bases from V and 4 from J, leaving 13 bases between them. The CDR3 nucleotides are TGCAGCGTCCACGGGGGTCCGGGGGCCAACGTCCTGACTTTC. Its protein product is CSVHGGPGANVLTF.

The chain has TRBV29-1 and TRBJ1-2; TRBD1 matches at 7 bases. The CDR3 loop spans 12 amino acids. The germline V gene encodes CDR1 SQVTM and CDR2 ANQGSEA. Losses at the gene ends were 5 bases for V and 2 bases for J; bases not matched to a gene: 2. As DNA, the CDR3 is TGCAGCGTTCAGACAGGGAACTATGGCTACACCTTC. Translation: CSVQTGNYGYTF.

This rearrangement joins TRBV6-1 to TRBJ1-4, with D perhaps TRBD1 (5 bases). The CDR3 totals 14 residues. The V gene lost 6 bases and the J gene lost 8 bases, with 16 bases spanning the gap. CDR1 MNHNS and CDR2 SASEGT come from the germline V gene. The CDR3 region is CASRGGVRYEKLFF. DNA of the CDR3: TGTGCCAGCAGGGGGGGGGTAAGGTACGAAAAACTGTTTTTT.

The rearrangement joins TRBV28 to TRBJ1-4, with D maybe TRBD1 (5 bases). The CDR3 runs 12 residues. CDR1 is MDHEN and CDR2 is SYDVKM in the germline V gene. Trimming pared 8 bases from V and 8 bases from J, leaving 12 bases between. CDR3 protein: CASQGLREKLFF. DNA for the CDR3: TGTGCCAGCCAGGGCCTTCGCGAAAAACTGTTTTTT.

The chain links TRBV3-1 (or the pseudogene TRBV3-2) to TRBJ2-7, with 8 bases identical to TRBD1. The V gene end was trimmed by 3 bases and the J gene end by 3 bases; junction bases not matched to a gene: 7. Germline V gene lookup returns CDR1 LGHDT and CDR2 YNNKEL (reference sequence). The length of the CDR3 is 15 residues. CDR3 region: CASSQGGQGYYEQYF. Here the CDR3 DNA reads TGTGCCAGCAGCCAGGGTGGACAGGGCTACTACGAGCAGTACTTC.

The J gene is TRBJ2-2, the V gene TRBV7-8, with TRBD2 matching over 7 bases. Per the germline V gene, CDR1 is SGHVS and CDR2 is FQNEAQ. The CDR3 has 13 amino acids. Trimming at V came to 5 bases and at J to 4 bases, leaving 1 base not matched to a gene. CDR3 nucleotide sequence: TGTGCCAGCAGCCGGACTAGCACCGGGGAGCTGTTTTTT. Translation gives CASSRTSTGELFF. The full variable domain, its missing parts supplied by reference TRBV7-8 and TRBJ2-2, is GAGVSQSPRYKVAKRGQDVALRCDPISGHVSLFWYQQALGQGPEFLTYFQNEAQLDKSGLPSDRFFAERPEGSVSTLKIQRTQQEDSAVYLCASSRTSTGELFFGEGSRLTVL.

The chain recombines TRBV6-5 with TRBJ1-1, with TRBD1 as a possible D gene (6 bases). Germline CDR1 reads MNHEY; CDR2 reads SVGAGI. This CDR3 spans 15 amino acids. V gave up 7 bases and J gave up 6 bases, with 21 bases separating them. Here the CDR3 reads CASITTGRPGAEAFF. The CDR3 coding sequence is TGTGCCAGCATCACAACAGGGCGGCCTGGAGCTGAAGCTTTCTTT.

J is TRBJ1-6 and V is TRBV5-6, with 7 bases identical to TRBD1. V trimming: 4 bases; J trimming: 4 bases; junction bases outside the gene matches: 11. Germline-derived CDR1 and CDR2 are SGHDT and YYEEEE. The CDR3 contains 17 residues. The CDR3 loop is CASSHLTGASYNSPLHF. DNA for the CDR3: TGTGCCAGCAGCCATCTCACAGGGGCCTCATATAATTCACCCCTCCACTTT.

The chain has TRBV6-6 and TRBJ1-1; D might be TRBD1 (6 bases). V was pared by 7 bases and J by 2 bases, with 11 bases between. The germline V gene encodes CDR1 MNHNY and CDR2 SVGAGI (reference sequence). The CDR3 runs to 13 residues. The CDR3 sequence: CASTAQGNTEAFF. Written as DNA, the CDR3 is TGTGCCAGCACCGCACAGGGCAACACTGAAGCTTTCTTT.

The chain joins TRBV7-9 to TRBJ1-1; possibly TRBD1 for D (5 bases). V was shortened by 6 bases and J by 0 bases, with 11 bases between the two germline ends. Germline V gene lookup returns CDR1 SEHNR and CDR2 FQNEAQ (reference sequence). The CDR3 spans 14 residues. CDR3 DNA: TGTGCCAGCAGGCCGACAGCTATGAACACTGAAGCTTTCTTT. It specifies CASRPTAMNTEAFF.

The rearrangement links TRBV3-1 (or the pseudogene TRBV3-2) to TRBJ1-4; possible D gene TRBD1, 5 bases. Germline CDR1 is LGHDT and CDR2 is YNNKEL (reference sequence). V was clipped by 4 bases and J by 4 bases, with 10 bases between them. The CDR3 runs 14 residues. The CDR3 is CASSLGTVNEKLFF. The CDR3 bases are TGTGCCAGCAGCCTTGGGACTGTTAATGAAAAACTGTTTTTT.

The chain employs TRBV11-3 and TRBJ2-3, with D perhaps TRBD1 (6 bases). V gave up 3 bases and J gave up 2 bases, with 9 bases separating them. There are 14 residues in the CDR3. Per germline, CDR1 SGHNT and CDR2 YENEEA. CDR3 loop: CASSLGANTDTQYF. CDR3 nucleotides: TGTGCCAGCAGCTTGGGGGCCAACACAGATACGCAGTATTTT.

This clone was observed once. The chain carries TRBV11-3 and TRBJ1-2, with a weak D call TRBD1 (6 bases). With 3 bases removed from V and 2 bases from J, the gap between germline ends came to 10 bases. Germline CDR1 reads SGHNT; CDR2 reads YENEEA. The CDR3 has 14 residues. The CDR3 DNA is TGTGCCAGCAGCTTGGGGAGGGGGAACTATGGCTACACCTTC. Translating gives CASSLGRGNYGYTF. Supplemented by reference TRBV11-3 and TRBJ1-2, the full variable domain reads EAGVVQSPRYKIIEKKQPVAFWCNPISGHNTLYWYLQNLGQGPELLIRYENEEAVDDSQLPKDRFSAERLKGVDSTLKIQPAELGDSAVYLCASSLGRGNYGYTFGSGTRLTVV.

The gene calls are TRBV5-1 and TRBJ2-3; 12 bases agree with TRBD2. V trimming: 3 bases; J trimming: 2 bases; junction bases outside the gene matches: 4. CDR3 length: 16 residues. CDR1 and CDR2 (germline): SGHRS, YFSETQ. CDR3 in DNA: TGCGCCAGCAGCTATCGGACTAGCGGGGACACAGATACGCAGTATTTT. This codes for CASSYRTSGDTDTQYF.

The genes are TRBV10-3 and TRBJ1-3, with 7 nucleotides matching TRBD1. Trimming took 3 bases from V and 0 from J; bases not matched to a gene: 5. Germline V lookup: CDR1 ENHRY, CDR2 SYGVKD. This CDR3 region has 16 residues. The CDR3 reads CAISDPGQISGNTIYF. CDR3 DNA: TGTGCCATCAGTGACCCGGGACAGATCTCTGGAAACACCATATATTTT.